This TCR beta chain was profiled in a study of blood T cell repertoires in COVID-19. V was pared by 4 bases and J by 0 bases, with 5 bases of the junction left unmatched. The CDR3 totals 15 residues. Germline lookup yields CDR1 SEHNR and CDR2 FQNEAQ (reference sequence). Profiled with immunoSEQ multiplex PCR; TCRdb holds only in-frame clones, not every one. The sample lists roughly 250,000 clones; approximately 85% were seen once. The V gene is TRBV7-9, the J gene TRBJ1-1, with TRBD1 matching over 7 bases. The receptor was isolated from a woman in her sixties or seventies with active or convalescent COVID-19. The source material was peripheral blood. CDR3 amino acids: CASSSWTGMNTEAFF. As DNA, the CDR3 is TGTGCCAGCAGCTCCTGGACAGGCATGAACACTGAAGCTTTCTTT.